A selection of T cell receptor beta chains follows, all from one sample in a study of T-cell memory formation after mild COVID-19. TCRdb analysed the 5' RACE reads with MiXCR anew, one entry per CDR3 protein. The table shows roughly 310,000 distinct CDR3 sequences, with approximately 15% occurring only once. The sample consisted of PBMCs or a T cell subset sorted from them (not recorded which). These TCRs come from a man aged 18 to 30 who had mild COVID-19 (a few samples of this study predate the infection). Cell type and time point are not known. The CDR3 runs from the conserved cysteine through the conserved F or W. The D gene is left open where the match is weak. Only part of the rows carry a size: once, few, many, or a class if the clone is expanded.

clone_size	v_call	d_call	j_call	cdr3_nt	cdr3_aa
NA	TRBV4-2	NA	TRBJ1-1	TGTGCCAGCAGCCAGGCCCGGGGGCCTGGCACTGAAGCTTTCTTT	CASSQARGPGTEAFF
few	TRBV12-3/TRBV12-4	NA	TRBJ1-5	TGTGCCAGCAGTTTGGGGCAGGGGATAGGTCAGCCCCAGCATTTT	CASSLGQGIGQPQHF
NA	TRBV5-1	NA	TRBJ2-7	TGCGCCAGCAGCTCGGGTGCCTACGAGCAGTACTTC	CASSSGAYEQYF
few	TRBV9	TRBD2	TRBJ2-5	TGTGCCAGCAGCAGGACTAGCTACGAGACCCAGTACTTC	CASSRTSYETQYF
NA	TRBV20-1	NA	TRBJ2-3	TGCAGTGCTAGACTAGCGAGTAGCACAGATACGCAGTATTTT	CSARLASSTDTQYF
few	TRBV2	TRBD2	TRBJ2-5	TGTGCCAGCATTTCCAGCCTGGGAGGGGAGACCCAGTACTTC	CASISSLGGETQYF
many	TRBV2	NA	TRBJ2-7	TGTGCCAGCAGGGACCCCCGGTTCGAGCAGTACTTC	CASRDPRFEQYF
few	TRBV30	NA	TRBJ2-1	TGTGCCTGGGGCGTGACAGGCTCCTACAATGAGCAGTTCTTC	CAWGVTGSYNEQFF
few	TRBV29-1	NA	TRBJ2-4	TGCAGCGTTGGCGGGGCCAAAAACATTCAGTACTTC	CSVGGAKNIQYF
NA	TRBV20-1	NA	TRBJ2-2	TGCAGTGCTAGAGAGCCGGGCCGGGTATGGACCGGGGAGCTGTTTTTT	CSAREPGRVWTGELFF
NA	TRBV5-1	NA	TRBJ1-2	TGCGCCAGCAGCTTGGAATGGGGCATTAACTATGGCTACACCTTC	CASSLEWGINYGYTF
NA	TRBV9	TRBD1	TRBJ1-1	TGTGCCAGCAGTGGCAGGGGGGGGAACACTGAAGCTTTCTTT	CASSGRGGNTEAFF
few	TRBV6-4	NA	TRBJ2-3	TGTCCATGCGGGGTTTACACAGATACGCAGTATTTT	CPCGVYTDTQYF
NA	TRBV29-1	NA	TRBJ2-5	TGCAGCGTTGAAGATCTTTTTAGCTTGGAGACCCAGTACTTC	CSVEDLFSLETQYF
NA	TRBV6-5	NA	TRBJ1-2	TGTGCCAGCAGTTACACCGGGGAAGGTGGCTACACCTTC	CASSYTGEGGYTF
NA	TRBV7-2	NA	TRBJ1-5	TGTGCCAGCAATCTGGTCCCGGGCGAGGGGCCCCAGCATTTT	CASNLVPGEGPQHF
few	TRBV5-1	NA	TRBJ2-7	TGCGCCAGCAGCTTGGGAGGGGTGCGGGGCTACGAGCAGTACTTC	CASSLGGVRGYEQYF
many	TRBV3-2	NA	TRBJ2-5	TGTGCCAGCAGCCGCGTAGTCGCGGAGACCCAGTACTTC	CASSRVVAETQYF
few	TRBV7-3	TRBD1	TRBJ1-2	TGTGCCAGCAGCATGACGACAGGGAGAGAGGGCTACACCTTC	CASSMTTGREGYTF
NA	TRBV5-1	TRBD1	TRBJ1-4	TGCGCCAGCAGCCGCCCAGGGGGCGCGGATGAAAAACTGTTTTTT	CASSRPGGADEKLFF
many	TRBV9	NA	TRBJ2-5	TGTGCCAGCAGCGTCTCAGGGGAGGGAGAGACCCAGTACTTC	CASSVSGEGETQYF
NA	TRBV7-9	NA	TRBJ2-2	TGTGCCAGCAGCCCTCTGGGCGGGCCGAACACCGGGGAGCTGTTTTTT	CASSPLGGPNTGELFF
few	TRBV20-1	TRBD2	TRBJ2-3	TGCAGCCTCCTGGCTAGCGGGTTAGATACGCAGTATTTT	CSLLASGLDTQYF
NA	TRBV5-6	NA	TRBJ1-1	TGTGCCAGCAGCCTGCTTGGGGGGGGCTGGGGTGAGAACACTGAAGCTTTCTTT	CASSLLGGGWGENTEAFF
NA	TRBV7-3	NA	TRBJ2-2	TGTGCCAGCAGCTCCTCTATCAGGGACACCGGGGAGCTGTTTTTT	CASSSSIRDTGELFF
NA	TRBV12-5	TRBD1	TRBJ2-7	TGTGCTAGTGGAGACAGGGCGGGCAACGAGCAGTACTTC	CASGDRAGNEQYF
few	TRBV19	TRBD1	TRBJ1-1	TGTGCCAGTAGTTTTACTCCGGGACAGGGCTGGATGGGGGACACTGAAGCTTTCTTT	CASSFTPGQGWMGDTEAFF
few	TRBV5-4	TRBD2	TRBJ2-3	TGTGCCAGCAGGACAAGCGGGGGGGCACCAGATACGCAGTATTTT	CASRTSGGAPDTQYF
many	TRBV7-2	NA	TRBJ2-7	TGTGCCAGCAGCTTAGTCTACTCAGGGAATAACGAGCAGTACTTC	CASSLVYSGNNEQYF
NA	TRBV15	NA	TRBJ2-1	TGTGCCACCAGCAGAGAGCCAGAGTACAATGAGCAGTTCTTC	CATSREPEYNEQFF
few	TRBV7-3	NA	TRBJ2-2	TGTGCCAGCAGCTTTTTCCCCAATCGTGGGGCTGGGGAGCTGTTTTTT	CASSFFPNRGAGELFF
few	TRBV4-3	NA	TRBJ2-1	TGCGCCAGCAGCCAGAGGAATGAGCAGTTCTTC	CASSQRNEQFF
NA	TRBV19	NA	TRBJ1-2	TGTGCCAGTAGTGTCGGCTATGGCTACACCTTC	CASSVGYGYTF
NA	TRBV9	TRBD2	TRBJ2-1	TGTGCCAGCAGCGTAGAGCGGGGGGGCCTCTACAATGAGCAGTTCTTC	CASSVERGGLYNEQFF
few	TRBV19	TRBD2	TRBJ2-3	TGTGCCAGTAGTTCCTCAGCGGGACCCACAGATACGCAGTATTTT	CASSSSAGPTDTQYF
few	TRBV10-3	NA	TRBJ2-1	TGTGCCAGCGGGACAGCGGGGGATGAGCAGTTCTTC	CASGTAGDEQFF
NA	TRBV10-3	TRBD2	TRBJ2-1	TGTGCCATCAGGGGGGGACTAGCCCTCAATGAGCAGTTCTTC	CAIRGGLALNEQFF
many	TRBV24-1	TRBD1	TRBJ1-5	TGTGCCACCAGCCACCGGGACAGGGAGGGAACCCAGCATTTT	CATSHRDREGTQHF
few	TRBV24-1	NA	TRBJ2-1	TGTGCCACCAGTGATTTCAGGGTTGGCTACAATGAGCAGTTCTTC	CATSDFRVGYNEQFF
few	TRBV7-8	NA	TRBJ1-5	TGTGCCAGCAGCAAGGGACTGAGCAATCAGCCCCAGCATTTT	CASSKGLSNQPQHF
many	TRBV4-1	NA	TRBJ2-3	TGCGCCAGCAGCCAAGTGGGGACGGGAACAGATACGCAGTATTTT	CASSQVGTGTDTQYF
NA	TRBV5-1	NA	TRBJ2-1	TGCGCCAGCAGCTTATGGGGGGTCTACAATGAGCAGTTCTTC	CASSLWGVYNEQFF
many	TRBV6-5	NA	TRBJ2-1	TGTGCCAGCAGTGGCGGAACCGCGAGCTCCTACAATGAGCAGTTCTTC	CASSGGTASSYNEQFF
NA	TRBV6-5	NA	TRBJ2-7	TGTGCCAGCAGTTACGCGGGACCTTTCGCAACCTACGAGCAGTACTTC	CASSYAGPFATYEQYF
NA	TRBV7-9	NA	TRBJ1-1	TGTGCCAGCAGCGCAACAGGAGGTAGAGGGACCACTGAAGCTTTCTTT	CASSATGGRGTTEAFF
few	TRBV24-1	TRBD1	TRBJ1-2	TGTGCCACCAGTGAAAAGGACAGGGAATCTAACTATGGCTACACCTTC	CATSEKDRESNYGYTF
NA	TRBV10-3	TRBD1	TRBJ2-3	TGTGCCATCAGCGGACAGGGCGGAGATACGCAGTATTTT	CAISGQGGDTQYF
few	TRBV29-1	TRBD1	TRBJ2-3	TGCAGCGCCTACAGGGGCGGCACAGATACGCAGTATTTT	CSAYRGGTDTQYF
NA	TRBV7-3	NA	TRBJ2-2	TGTGCCAGCAGCCTCTTGGAGGCCGGGGAGCTGTTTTTT	CASSLLEAGELFF
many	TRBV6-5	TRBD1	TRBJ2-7	TGTGCCAGCAGTTACGGGGGGACAGGGTCCTACGAGCAGTACTTC	CASSYGGTGSYEQYF
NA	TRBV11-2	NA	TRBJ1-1	TGTGCCAGCAGCTACGCAGGAGACACTGAAGCTTTCTTT	CASSYAGDTEAFF
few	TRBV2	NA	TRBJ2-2	TGTGCCAGCAGTGAAAAGGGGACGAACACCGGGGAGCTGTTTTTT	CASSEKGTNTGELFF